This entry lists 14 T cell receptor beta chains sequenced from one sample in a study of spatial heterogeneity in lung cancer. TCRdb used MiXCR to reprocess the 5' RACE reads, holding one entry per CDR3 protein. Among 95,000 to 130,000 distinct CDR3 sequences listed, 9% to 15% were seen once. Specified time point: blood at routine non-recurrence follow-up after resection. Without sorting, whole RNA was sequenced from tumor, nontumor lung or frozen PBMC. The sample was PBMCs, taken at follow-up. These receptors came from a male donor with early-stage non-small cell lung cancer.

This chain links TRBV4-1 with TRBJ1-2; 7 nucleotides match TRBD1. Germline V gives CDR1 MGHRA, CDR2 YSYEKL. Losses at the gene ends were 3 bases for V and 1 base for J; bases not matched to a gene: 11. This CDR3 contains 17 residues. The CDR3 nucleotides read TGCGCCAGCAGCCATCCCTCAGGGAGGGGGCTTAACTATGGCTACACCTTC. Translation: CASSHPSGRGLNYGYTF.

The chain couples TRBV28 to TRBJ2-4; D gene unclear. The CDR3 is 13 residues long. Germline CDR1 is MDHEN and CDR2 is SYDVKM. V gave up 8 bases and J gave up 2 bases, with 10 bases separating them. CDR3 coding DNA: TGTGCCAGCTTCAGTGGAACCAAAAACATTCAGTACTTC. It yields the protein CASFSGTKNIQYF.

This clonotype was counted ten times or more. The chain links TRBV2 to TRBJ1-1; no clear D gene. Germline lookup yields CDR1 SNHLY and CDR2 FYNNEI. V was cut by 1 base and J by 6 bases, with 6 bases left in between. CDR3 length: 12 residues. CDR3 in amino acids: CASSEDVSEAFF. The CDR3 bases are TGTGCCAGCAGTGAAGATGTCTCTGAAGCTTTCTTT.

This clonotype was recorded many times. This rearrangement joins TRBV28 to TRBJ1-1, with 7 nucleotides matching TRBD1. Unmatched junction bases numbered 14, after V lost 6 bases and J lost 1 base. CDR3 length: 17 residues. From germline, CDR1 is MDHEN and CDR2 SYDVKM. The CDR3: CASRRRTGQGKNTEAFF. The CDR3 DNA follows: TGTGCCAGCAGAAGAAGGACAGGCCAGGGAAAGAACACTGAAGCTTTCTTT. Full variable domain (rest looked up from reference TRBV28 and TRBJ1-1): DVKVTQSSRYLVKRTGEKVFLECVQDMDHENMFWYRQDPGLGLRLIYFSYDVKMKEKGDIPEGYSVSREKKERFSLILESASTNQTSMYLCASRRRTGQGKNTEAFFGQGTRLTVV.

The chain employs TRBV20-1 and TRBJ2-7; 7 bases line up with TRBD1. Trimming at V came to 7 bases and at J to 2 bases, leaving 8 bases not matched to a gene. The CDR3 runs to 13 residues. Germline CDR1 is DFQATT and CDR2 is SNEGSKA (reference sequence). CDR3: CSVSRDSTYEQYF. For the CDR3, the DNA is TGCAGTGTTAGCCGGGACAGTACCTACGAGCAGTACTTC.

The CDR3 DNA sequence: TGTGCCAGCAGTGAGTCCAACATCTATAGCAATCAGCCCCAGCATTTT. This codes for CASSESNIYSNQPQHF. The chain uses TRBV2 and TRBJ1-5; D gene ambiguous. Germline V CDR1 and CDR2: SNHLY, FYNNEI. Between the trimmed V and J ends, which lost 3 bases and 0 bases, there was a span of 12 bases. This CDR3 spans 16 amino acids.

The chain joins TRBV20-1 to TRBJ2-3, with D possibly matching TRBD1 (6 bases). This CDR3 contains 12 residues. Germline V gene data show CDR1 as DFQATT and CDR2 as SNEGSKA (reference sequence). V was shortened by 2 bases and J by 7 bases, with 10 bases between the two germline ends. CDR3 sequence (DNA): TGCAGTGCTAGACAAGACAGGAATACGCAGTATTTT. As protein: CSARQDRNTQYF.

The rearrangement links TRBV19 to TRBJ1-2; D is ambiguous. Germline V gene data show CDR1 as LNHDA and CDR2 as SQIVND (reference sequence). V dropped 1 base and J dropped 2 bases, with 11 bases sitting between them. The CDR3 has 15 residues. The CDR3 nucleotides read TGTGCCAGTAGTATAGTAGACCGTGGCAACTATGGCTACACCTTC. This sequence encodes CASSIVDRGNYGYTF.

The table lists this clonotype with a few counts. The chain couples TRBV6-2 or TRBV6-3 to TRBJ2-5; no reliable D call. The CDR3 has 13 amino acids. Per germline, CDR1 MNHEY and CDR2 SVGEGT. Trimming left V 4 bases short and J 3 bases short, with 9 bases between. Written as DNA, the CDR3 is TGTGCCAGCAGTTCCGTCTCAGAAGAGACCCAGTACTTC. Protein product: CASSSVSEETQYF.

This clonotype was seen at least ten times. The J gene is TRBJ2-3, the V gene TRBV7-6, with 9 bases matching TRBD2. Unmatched junction bases numbered 5, after V lost 0 bases and J lost 4 bases. Germline CDR1 reads SGHVS; CDR2 reads FNYEAQ. This CDR3 spans 16 amino acids. CDR3 region: CASSLASAGGPDTQYF. CDR3 in DNA: TGTGCCAGCAGCTTAGCATCGGCGGGGGGGCCAGATACGCAGTATTTT.

This clonotype was seen only a few times. The chain combines TRBV2 with TRBJ1-5; possible D gene TRBD1, 5 bases. Germline V lookup: CDR1 SNHLY, CDR2 FYNNEI. This CDR3 comprises 15 residues. V lost 1 base and J lost 4, with 11 bases in between. The CDR3 DNA sequence: TGTGCCAGCAGTGAAGAAGGGGATGGAAATCAGCCCCAGCATTTT. Translation gives CASSEEGDGNQPQHF.

The V and J genes are TRBV7-2 and TRBJ2-1; 10 bases are shared with TRBD2. The J segment lost 4 bases and the V segment lost 2 bases, leaving 5 bases of the junction unmatched. Germline CDR1 SGHTA, CDR2 FQGNSA. The CDR3 length is 16 residues. In DNA, the CDR3 is TGTGCCAGCAGCTTACGAGCGGGGGGGCGGTACAATGAGCAGTTCTTC. This translates into CASSLRAGGRYNEQFF.

The V and J genes are TRBV24-1 and TRBJ2-7; 7 bases match TRBD1. Trimming at V came to 5 bases and at J to 5 bases, leaving 5 bases not matched to a gene. Germline V lookup: CDR1 KGHDR, CDR2 SFDVKD. The CDR3 totals 13 residues. The CDR3 sequence is CATSGQGVHEQYF. The CDR3 bases are TGTGCCACCAGTGGACAGGGCGTCCACGAGCAGTACTTC.

In DNA, the CDR3 is TGTGCCAGCAGCCCATTAGCGGGGGGAATCGGCGAGCAGTACTTC. Protein: CASSPLAGGIGEQYF. The chain recombines TRBV3-1 with TRBJ2-7, with TRBD2 matching 10 bases. CDR1 is LGHDT and CDR2 is YNNKEL in the germline V gene (reference sequence). CDR3 size: 15 residues. After removal of 4 bases from V and 6 bases from J, the junction contained 9 bases not matched to a gene.